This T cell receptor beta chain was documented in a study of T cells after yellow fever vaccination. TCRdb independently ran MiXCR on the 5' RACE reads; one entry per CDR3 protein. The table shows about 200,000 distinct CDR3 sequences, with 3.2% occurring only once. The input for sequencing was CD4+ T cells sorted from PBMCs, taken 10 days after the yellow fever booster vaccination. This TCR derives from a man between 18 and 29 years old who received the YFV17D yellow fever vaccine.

The CDR3 sequence is CASSVGQPQETQYF. The CDR3 coding sequence is TGTGCCAGCAGTGTGGGACAGCCCCAAGAGACCCAGTACTTC. The chain joins TRBV2 to TRBJ2-5, with 7 positions matching TRBD1. Germline V gene lookup returns CDR1 SNHLY and CDR2 FYNNEI. Trimming cost V 4 bases and J 1 base; bases outside gene matches: 3. The CDR3 runs 14 residues.